These 6 T cell receptor beta chains were sequenced from one sample in a study of human CD8 memory T cell subsets. Investigators built TCR beta libraries using UMI-labeled 5' RACE. TCRdb reprocessed the 5' RACE reads and stores each CDR3 protein as one record, lacking DNA. The specimen's table records 9,000 to 10,000 distinct CDR3 sequences. The sequenced material came from CD8+ T cells from PBMCs. The receptors were sampled from a human donor in good health.

The rearrangement joins TRBV9 to TRBJ1-1; TCRdb's D call of TRBD1 is untestable without DNA. From germline, CDR1 is SGDLS and CDR2 YYNGEE. The CDR3 consists of 13 residues. CDR3: CASSGRPYTEAFF.

The rearrangement joins TRBV7-2 to TRBJ1-5. Germline values: CDR1 SGHTA, CDR2 FQGNSA. The CDR3 is 12 residues long. The CDR3: CASSFLNQPQHF.

The chain couples TRBV7-3 to TRBJ2-7; the TRBD1 assignment by TCRdb is unverifiable without DNA. Germline V gene data show CDR1 as SGHTA and CDR2 as FQGTGA. CDR3 length: 13 amino acids. The CDR3 protein is CASSHIRDSEQYF.

The gene calls are TRBV28 and TRBJ2-3; the D gene TCRdb calls, TRBD1, cannot be checked with no DNA. This CDR3 is built from 16 residues. CDR1 and CDR2 (germline): MDHEN, SYDVKM. CDR3 sequence: CASSFGARALGDTQYF.

The V gene is TRBV27, the J gene TRBJ2-7; TCRdb's D call, TRBD2, is unchecked because there is no DNA. The CDR3 totals 16 residues. Germline V CDR1 and CDR2: MNHEY, SMNVEV (reference sequence). The chain's CDR3 is CASSLSGLAGAYEQYF.

Judged by frequency, this clonotype is medium-sized. The chain links TRBV5-1 to TRBJ1-1; TCRdb names TRBD1, which stays unverified in the absence of DNA. This CDR3 has 16 amino acids. Germline CDR1 and CDR2: SGHRS and YFSETQ. The CDR3 protein is CASSLARTGPSTEAFF. The entire variable domain, with the rest obtained from reference TRBV5-1 and TRBJ1-1, is as follows: KAGVTQTPRYLIKTRGQQVTLSCSPISGHRSVSWYQQTPGQGLQFLFEYFSETQRNKGNFPGRFSGRQFSNSRSEMNVSTLELGDSALYLCASSLARTGPSTEAFFGQGTRLTVV.